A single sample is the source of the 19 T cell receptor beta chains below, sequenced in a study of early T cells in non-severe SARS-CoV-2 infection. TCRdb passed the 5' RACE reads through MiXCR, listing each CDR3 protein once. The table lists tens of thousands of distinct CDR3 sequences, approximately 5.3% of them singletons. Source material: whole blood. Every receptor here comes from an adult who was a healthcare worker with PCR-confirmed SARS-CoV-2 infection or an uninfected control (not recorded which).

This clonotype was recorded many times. The CDR3 protein is CASVLAPGATSSYEQYF. CDR3 DNA: TGCGCCAGCGTCCTGGCCCCCGGGGCCACCAGCTCCTACGAGCAGTACTTC. The V call is TRBV5-1, the J call TRBJ2-7; D assignment may be TRBD1 or TRBD2 (5 bases each). The CDR3 has 17 residues. Germline CDR1 and CDR2: SGHRS and YFSETQ. Trimming took 7 bases from V and 0 from J, leaving 23 bases between them. Filled out from reference TRBV5-1 and TRBJ2-7, the complete variable domain reads KAGVTQTPRYLIKTRGQQVTLSCSPISGHRSVSWYQQTPGQGLQFLFEYFSETQRNKGNFPGRFSGRQFSNSRSEMNVSTLELGDSALYLCASVLAPGATSSYEQYFGPGTRLTVT.

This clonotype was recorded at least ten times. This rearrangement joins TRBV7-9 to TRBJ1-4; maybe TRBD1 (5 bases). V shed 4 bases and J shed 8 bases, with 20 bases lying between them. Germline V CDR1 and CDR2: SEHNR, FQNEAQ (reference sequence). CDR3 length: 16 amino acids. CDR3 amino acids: CASSSPVSGSGEKLFF. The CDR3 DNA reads TGTGCCAGCAGCTCCCCCGTGTCAGGGTCGGGGGAAAAACTGTTTTTT.

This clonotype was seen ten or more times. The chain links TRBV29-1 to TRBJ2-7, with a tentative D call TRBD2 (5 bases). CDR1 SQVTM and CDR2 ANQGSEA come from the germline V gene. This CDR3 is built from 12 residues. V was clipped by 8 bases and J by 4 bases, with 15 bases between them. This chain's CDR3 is CSFQFSAYEQYF. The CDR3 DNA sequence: TGCAGCTTCCAGTTTAGCGCGTACGAGCAGTACTTC.

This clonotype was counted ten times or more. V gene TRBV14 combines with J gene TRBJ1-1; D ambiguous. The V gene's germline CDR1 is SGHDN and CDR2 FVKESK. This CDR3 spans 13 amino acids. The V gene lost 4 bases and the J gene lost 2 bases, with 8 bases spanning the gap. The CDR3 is CASSRTVNTEAFF. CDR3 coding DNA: TGTGCCAGCAGCCGGACGGTAAACACTGAAGCTTTCTTT.

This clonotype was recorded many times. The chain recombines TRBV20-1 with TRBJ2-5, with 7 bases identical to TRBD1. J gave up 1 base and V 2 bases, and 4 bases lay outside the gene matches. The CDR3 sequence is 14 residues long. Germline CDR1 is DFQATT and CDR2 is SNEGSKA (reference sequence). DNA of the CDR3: TGCAGTGCTAGATCGACAGGGATCCAAGAGACCCAGTACTTC. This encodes CSARSTGIQETQYF.

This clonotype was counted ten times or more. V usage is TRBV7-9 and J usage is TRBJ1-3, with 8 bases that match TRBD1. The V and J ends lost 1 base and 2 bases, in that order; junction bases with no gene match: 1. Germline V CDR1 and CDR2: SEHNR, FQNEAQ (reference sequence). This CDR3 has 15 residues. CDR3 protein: CASSLGTGTGNTIYF. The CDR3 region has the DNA TGTGCCAGCAGCTTAGGGACAGGGACTGGAAACACCATATATTTT.

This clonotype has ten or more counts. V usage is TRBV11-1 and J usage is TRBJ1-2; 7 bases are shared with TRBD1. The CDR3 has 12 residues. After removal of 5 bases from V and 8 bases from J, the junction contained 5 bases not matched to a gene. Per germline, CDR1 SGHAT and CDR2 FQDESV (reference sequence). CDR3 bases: TGTGCCAGCAGCGTCAACAGGGGCGGCTACACCTTC. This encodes CASSVNRGGYTF.

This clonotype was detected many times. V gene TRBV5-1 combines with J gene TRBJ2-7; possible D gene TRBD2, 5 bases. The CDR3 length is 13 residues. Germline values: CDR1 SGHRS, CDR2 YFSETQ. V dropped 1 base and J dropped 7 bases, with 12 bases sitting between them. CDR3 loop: CASSLPLPGEQYF. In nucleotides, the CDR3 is TGCGCCAGCAGCTTGCCTCTCCCGGGGGAGCAGTACTTC.

The CDR3 DNA sequence: TGTGCCTGGAGACTACCACCGGGACCGAAGTATTTT. Its translation: CAWRLPPGPKYF. The J gene is TRBJ2-3, the V gene TRBV30; D is perhaps TRBD1 or TRBD2 (5 bases each). Germline V gene data show CDR1 as GTSNPN and CDR2 as SVGIG (reference sequence). V shed 3 bases and J shed 13 bases, with 17 bases lying between them. The CDR3 loop spans 12 amino acids.

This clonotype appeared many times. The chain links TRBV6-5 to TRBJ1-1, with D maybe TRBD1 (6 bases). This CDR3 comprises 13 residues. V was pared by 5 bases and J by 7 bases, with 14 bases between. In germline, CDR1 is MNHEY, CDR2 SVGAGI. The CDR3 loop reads CASSTTGTFEAFF. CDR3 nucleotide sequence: TGTGCCAGCAGTACCACAGGGACCTTTGAAGCTTTCTTT.

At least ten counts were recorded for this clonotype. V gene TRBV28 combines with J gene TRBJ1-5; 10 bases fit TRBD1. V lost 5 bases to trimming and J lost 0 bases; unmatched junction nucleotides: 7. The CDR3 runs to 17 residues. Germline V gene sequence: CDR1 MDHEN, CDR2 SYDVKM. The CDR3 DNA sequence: TGTGCCAGCAGTGTGGGACAGGGGAAATATAGCAATCAGCCCCAGCATTTT. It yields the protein CASSVGQGKYSNQPQHF.

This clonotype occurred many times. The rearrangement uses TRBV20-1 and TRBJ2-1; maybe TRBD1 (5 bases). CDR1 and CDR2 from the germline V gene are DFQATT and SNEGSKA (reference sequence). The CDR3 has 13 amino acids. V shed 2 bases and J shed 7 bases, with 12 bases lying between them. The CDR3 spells CSARKQGWNEQFF. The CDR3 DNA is TGCAGTGCTAGAAAGCAGGGTTGGAATGAGCAGTTCTTC.

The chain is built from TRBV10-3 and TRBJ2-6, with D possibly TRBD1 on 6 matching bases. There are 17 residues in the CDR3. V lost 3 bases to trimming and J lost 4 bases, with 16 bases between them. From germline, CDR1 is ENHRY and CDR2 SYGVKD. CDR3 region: CAISDRTAATGANVLTF. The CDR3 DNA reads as TGTGCCATCAGTGACCGGACAGCCGCAACCGGGGCCAACGTCCTGACTTTC.

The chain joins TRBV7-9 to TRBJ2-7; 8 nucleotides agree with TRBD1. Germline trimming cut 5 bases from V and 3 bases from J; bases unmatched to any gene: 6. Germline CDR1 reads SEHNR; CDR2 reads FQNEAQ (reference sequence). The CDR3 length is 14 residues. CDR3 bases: TGTGCCAGCAGCCCTCCGGACAGGGACTACGAGCAGTACTTC. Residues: CASSPPDRDYEQYF. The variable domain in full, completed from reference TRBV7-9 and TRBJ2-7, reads DTGVSQNPRHKITKRGQNVTFRCDPISEHNRLYWYRQTLGQGPEFLTYFQNEAQLEKSRLLSDRFSAERPKGSFSTLEIQRTEQGDSAMYLCASSPPDRDYEQYFGPGTRLTVT.

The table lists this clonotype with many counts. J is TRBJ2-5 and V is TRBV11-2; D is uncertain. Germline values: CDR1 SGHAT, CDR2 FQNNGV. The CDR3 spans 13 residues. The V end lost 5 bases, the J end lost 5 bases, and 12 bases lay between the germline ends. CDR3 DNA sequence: TGTGCCAGCAGCCGAGCGTTATACGAGACCCAGTACTTC. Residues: CASSRALYETQYF.

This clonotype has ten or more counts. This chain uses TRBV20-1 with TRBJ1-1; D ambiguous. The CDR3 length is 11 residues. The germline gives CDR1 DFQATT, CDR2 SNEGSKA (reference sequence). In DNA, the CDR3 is TGCAGCCCCGTAGGGAACACTGAAGCTTTCTTT. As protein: CSPVGNTEAFF.

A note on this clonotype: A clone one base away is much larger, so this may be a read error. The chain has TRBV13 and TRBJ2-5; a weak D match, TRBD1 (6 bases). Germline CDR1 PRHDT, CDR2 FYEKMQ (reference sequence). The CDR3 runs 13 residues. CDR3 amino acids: CASAEEGGEAQYF. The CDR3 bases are TGTGCCAGCGCGGAGGAAGGGGGAGAGGCCCAGTACTTC.

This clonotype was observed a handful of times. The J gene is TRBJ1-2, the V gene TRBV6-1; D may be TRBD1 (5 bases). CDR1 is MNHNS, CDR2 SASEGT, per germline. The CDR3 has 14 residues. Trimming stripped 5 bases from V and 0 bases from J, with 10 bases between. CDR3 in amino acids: CASSRGSTNYGYTF. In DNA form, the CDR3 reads TGTGCCAGCAGTAGGGGATCCACTAACTATGGCTACACCTTC.

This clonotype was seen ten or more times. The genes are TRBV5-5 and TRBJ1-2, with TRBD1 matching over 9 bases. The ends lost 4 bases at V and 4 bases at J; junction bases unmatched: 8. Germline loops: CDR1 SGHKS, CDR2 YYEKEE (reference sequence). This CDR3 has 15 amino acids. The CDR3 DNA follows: TGTGCCAGCAGCCCGGGACAGGGCCCCTTCTATGGCTACACCTTC. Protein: CASSPGQGPFYGYTF.